Listed below are T cell receptor beta chains from one sample, sequenced in a study of cytomegalovirus exposure and HLA in healthy donors. Here immunoSEQ multiplex PCR was the method, and the copy in TCRdb shows in-frame clones only, minus some. The sample carries 100,000 or so clones, approximately 86% recorded once. What was sequenced was PBMCs. Every receptor here comes from a man between 18 and 35 years old in good health and CMV-seronegative. CDR3s include the opening cysteine and the closing phenylalanine or tryptophan. The D gene is left open where the match is weak. Rows give clone size only sometimes, using once, few, many, or a class for an expanded clone.

TGTGCCAGTAGTATAACTTCCAGACTAGGGGACACTGAAGCTTTCTTT CASSITSRLGDTEAFF TRBJ1-1 - - TRBV19
TGCGCCAGCAGCCCGGACAGGGGCTCTGGAAACACCATATATTTT CASSPDRGSGNTIYF TRBJ1-3 - TRBD1 TRBV5-1
TGTGCCAGCAGCAGGGGAACCTACGAGCAGTACTTC CASSRGTYEQYF TRBJ2-7 - - TRBV5-6
TGTGCCAGCAGCTTCGTCGCCGGGACAGGGGGCATTTACGAGCAGTACTTC CASSFVAGTGGIYEQYF TRBJ2-7 few TRBD1 TRBV7-9
TGCGCCAGCAGCTCGAGCCGCGGGACAGGGAGGGCCGGGGAGCTGTTTTTT CASSSSRGTGRAGELFF TRBJ2-2 - TRBD1 TRBV5-1
TGTGCCAGCAGCCTGGGCCTGGAGCAGTACTTC CASSLGLEQYF TRBJ2-7 - - TRBV11-3
TGTGCCAGCAGCCCTTCCGGGACTAGCGGGAGAAACCAGTTCTTC CASSPSGTSGRNQFF TRBJ2-1 - TRBD2 TRBV7-2
TGTGCCAGCAGCTTAGGGGGGACTAGCGGGACCTACGAGCAGTACTTC CASSLGGTSGTYEQYF TRBJ2-7 - TRBD2 TRBV7-2
TGCGCCAGCAGCTTCACTAGCGGGTTCCCGGCGAACACCGGGGAGCTGTTTTTT CASSFTSGFPANTGELFF TRBJ2-2 - TRBD2 TRBV5-1
TGTGCCAGCAGTTTGAGTTCCGGTGGACTGGGCCCTTTCCCAGATACGCAGTATTTT CASSLSSGGLGPFPDTQYF TRBJ2-3 - - TRBV28